Shown below are 26 T cell receptor beta chains from a single sample sequenced in a study of blood T cell repertoires in COVID-19. Clones were read by immunoSEQ multiplex PCR, and TCRdb kept only the in-frame ones, dropping some. The repertoire consists of 200,000 to 250,000 clones, with 80% to 90% occurring once and the leading ten covering about 3.8%. Sequenced input: PBMCs or T cells enriched from blood (not recorded which). These receptors were taken from a woman between 35 and 50 years old with acute COVID-19.

The chain combines TRBV30 with TRBJ2-3, with 10 nucleotides matching TRBD2. The CDR3 totals 17 residues. Germline trimming cut 2 bases from V and 3 bases from J; bases unmatched to any gene: 11. Germline-derived CDR1 and CDR2 are GTSNPN and SVGIG (reference sequence). Here the CDR3 reads CAWSSIAGGLTTDTQYF. CDR3 DNA sequence: TGTGCCTGGAGTTCTATAGCGGGAGGCCTCACAACAGATACGCAGTATTTT.

The V call is TRBV19, the J call TRBJ1-4; D ambiguous. CDR3 length equals 14 residues. Trimming cost V 6 bases and J 4 bases, with 12 bases left between them. CDR1 and CDR2 (germline): LNHDA, SQIVND (reference sequence). The CDR3 loop reads CASSHNSVNEKLFF. CDR3 nucleotides: TGTGCCAGTAGCCACAACAGTGTTAATGAAAAACTGTTTTTT.

V is TRBV5-8 and J is TRBJ2-5, with D tentatively TRBD1 (6 bases). Trimming shortened V by 2 bases and J by 5 bases, and 13 bases separated the two germline ends. The CDR3 is made up of 14 amino acids. CDR1 SGHTS and CDR2 YDEGEE come from the germline V gene. The CDR3 sequence is CASSFDRRGETQYF. CDR3 DNA: TGTGCCAGCAGCTTCGACAGGCGAGGGGAGACCCAGTACTTC.

The gene calls are TRBV5-1 and TRBJ1-4; D might be TRBD1 (5 bases). The CDR3 runs to 11 residues. With 5 bases removed from V and 12 bases from J, the gap between germline ends came to 11 bases. Germline CDR1 is SGHRS and CDR2 is YFSETQ. The CDR3 sequence: CASRNGGELFF. CDR3 DNA: TGCGCCAGCAGAAATGGGGGGGAACTGTTTTTT.

This chain joins TRBV28 and TRBJ1-5, with a tentative D call TRBD1 (5 bases). V lost 7 bases and J lost 2, with 12 bases in between. The V gene's germline CDR1 is MDHEN and CDR2 SYDVKM. The CDR3 covers 14 residues. The CDR3 here is CASTDIGGNQPQHF. The CDR3 DNA follows: TGTGCCAGCACGGACATAGGAGGCAATCAGCCCCAGCATTTT. Full variable domain (remainder filled in from reference TRBV28 and TRBJ1-5): DVKVTQSSRYLVKRTGEKVFLECVQDMDHENMFWYRQDPGLGLRLIYFSYDVKMKEKGDIPEGYSVSREKKERFSLILESASTNQTSMYLCASTDIGGNQPQHFGDGTRLSIL.

The rearrangement links TRBV25-1 to TRBJ2-3; D unresolved. V shed 4 bases and J shed 0 bases, with 8 bases lying between them. The CDR3 sequence is 14 residues long. Germline V gene sequence: CDR1 MGHDK, CDR2 SYGVNS. Here the CDR3 DNA reads TGTGCCAGCAGTGTTGCGAAAAGCACAGATACGCAGTATTTT. This sequence encodes CASSVAKSTDTQYF.

The genes are TRBV7-2 and TRBJ1-5, with D uncertain. CDR3 length: 15 residues. Trimming left V 5 bases short and J 1 base short, with 12 bases between. CDR1 SGHTA and CDR2 FQGNSA come from the germline V gene. The CDR3: CASSRAGESNQPQHF. Here the CDR3 DNA reads TGTGCCAGCAGCCGCGCCGGGGAAAGCAATCAGCCCCAGCATTTT.

The V gene is TRBV5-1, the J gene TRBJ2-5, with 7 bases that match TRBD2. The CDR3 is made up of 15 amino acids. Germline V gives CDR1 SGHRS, CDR2 YFSETQ. The trim removed 2 bases at V and 3 bases at J, leaving 7 bases unmatched. The CDR3 DNA follows: TGCGCCAGCAGCTTAACGCCTAGCGGTGAAGAGACCCAGTACTTC. Protein product: CASSLTPSGEETQYF.

This sequence joins TRBV9 and TRBJ2-3, with 11 bases matching TRBD2. Germline V gives CDR1 SGDLS, CDR2 YYNGEE. The CDR3 extends over 16 amino acids. With 4 bases clipped from V and 3 bases from J, the junction kept 7 bases outside the gene matches. CDR3 DNA sequence: TGTGCCAGCAGCTCCCCGACTAGCGGGGTTACAGATACGCAGTATTTT. It translates to CASSSPTSGVTDTQYF.

This clone has only one observation. J is TRBJ1-1 and V is TRBV5-1; D unclear. The CDR3 totals 14 residues. The V gene lost 1 base and the J gene lost 2 bases, with 9 bases spanning the gap. Germline assignment: CDR1 SGHRS and CDR2 YFSETQ. The CDR3 bases are TGCGCCAGCAGCTTGCAAGTAGCAAACACTGAAGCTTTCTTT. This gives the protein CASSLQVANTEAFF.

V is TRBV7-2 and J is TRBJ2-3; 8 nucleotides line up with TRBD2. J gave up 5 bases and V 3 bases, and 4 bases lay outside the gene matches. The CDR3 is made up of 14 amino acids. Per germline, CDR1 SGHTA and CDR2 FQGNSA. The CDR3 nucleotides read TGTGCCAGCAGCTTTTACGGGAGGGGAGATACGCAGTATTTT. Protein product: CASSFYGRGDTQYF.

The chain links TRBV19 to TRBJ1-1, with 8 bases matching TRBD1. V lost 8 bases and J lost 3; bases outside the gene matches: 8. The CDR3 sequence is 14 residues long. In germline, CDR1 is LNHDA, CDR2 SQIVND (reference sequence). CDR3: CASLQTGQDTEAFF. CDR3 DNA sequence: TGTGCCAGTCTTCAGACGGGACAGGACACTGAAGCTTTCTTT.

The chain has TRBV11-3 and TRBJ2-7; the D gene is possibly TRBD2 (7 bases). Germline-derived CDR1 and CDR2 are SGHNT and YENEEA. Trimming stripped 3 bases from V and 3 bases from J, with 15 bases between. The CDR3 contains 15 residues. In DNA form, the CDR3 reads TGTGCCAGCAGCTTGGCGGGGGACACTATCTACGAGCAGTACTTC. Protein: CASSLAGDTIYEQYF.

The chain combines TRBV18 with TRBJ1-5, with TRBD1 as a possible D gene (6 bases). Trimming removed 1 base from V and 3 bases from J, with 13 bases in between. CDR1 and CDR2 from the germline V gene are KGHSH and LQKENI. This CDR3 has 16 residues. The CDR3 region is CASSPQGGGPNQPQHF. The CDR3 DNA reads as TGTGCCAGCTCACCACAGGGGGGGGGTCCCAATCAGCCCCAGCATTTT.

The chain employs TRBV18 and TRBJ2-1; TRBD2 matches at 11 bases. With 2 bases clipped from V and 5 bases from J, the junction kept 2 bases outside the gene matches. This CDR3 contains 15 residues. Germline V CDR1 and CDR2: KGHSH, LQKENI. The CDR3 DNA follows: TGTGCCAGCTCACCAGGGACTAGCGGAAACAATGAGCAGTTCTTC. Its protein product is CASSPGTSGNNEQFF.

The chain has TRBV28 and TRBJ2-3; TRBD2 matches 7 bases. Germline CDR1 MDHEN, CDR2 SYDVKM. V lost 6 bases to trimming and J lost 8 bases; unmatched junction nucleotides: 20. This CDR3 has 17 residues. The CDR3 loop is CASSLILADPQSATQYF. The CDR3 DNA reads as TGTGCCAGCAGCTTAATCCTAGCGGACCCGCAGTCGGCTACGCAGTATTTT.

The CDR3 DNA is TGCGCCAGCAGCCAAGTGATGGACGGGACAGGACTCTTTCAGCCCCAGCATTTT. It is translated as CASSQVMDGTGLFQPQHF. The chain is built from TRBV4-1 and TRBJ1-5; TRBD1 matches 8 bases. Trimming at V came to 1 base and at J to 6 bases, leaving 14 bases not matched to a gene. The CDR3 consists of 18 residues. Germline V lookup: CDR1 MGHRA, CDR2 YSYEKL.

This chain links TRBV9 with TRBJ1-6; D is undetermined. CDR1 and CDR2 (germline): SGDLS, YYNGEE. CDR3 length: 14 residues. Trimming pared 0 bases from V and 7 bases from J, leaving 8 bases between. The CDR3 region is CASSVVPVNSPLHF. The CDR3 nucleotides read TGTGCCAGCAGCGTAGTACCGGTGAATTCACCCCTCCACTTT. Drawing the rest from reference TRBV9 and TRBJ1-6, the complete variable domain is DSGVTQTPKHLITATGQRVTLRCSPRSGDLSVYWYQQSLDQGLQFLIQYYNGEERAKGNILERFSAQQFPDLHSELNLSSLELGDSALYFCASSVVPVNSPLHFGNGTRLTVT.

V gene TRBV14 combines with J gene TRBJ1-6; unclear D gene. Per germline, CDR1 SGHDN and CDR2 FVKESK. The CDR3 has 12 amino acids. Trimming took off 4 bases at V and 6 bases at J, with 4 bases between the two ends. The CDR3 sequence: CASSLLNSPLHF. In nucleotides, the CDR3 is TGTGCCAGCAGCCTACTTAATTCACCCCTCCACTTT.

The chain uses TRBV19 and TRBJ1-2; the D is unclear. This CDR3 has 16 residues. Deletions cut 3 bases from V and 6 bases from J, with 20 bases between. CDR1 and CDR2 (germline): LNHDA, SQIVND (reference sequence). The DNA for the CDR3 is TGTGCCAGTAGTATGGAGGTGGCCGGACGGCTCAATGGCTACACCTTC. Translation: CASSMEVAGRLNGYTF. Filled out from reference TRBV19 and TRBJ1-2, the complete variable domain reads DGGITQSPKYLFRKEGQNVTLSCEQNLNHDAMYWYRQDPGQGLRLIYYSQIVNDFQKGDIAEGYSVSREKKESFPLTVTSAQKNPTAFYLCASSMEVAGRLNGYTFGSGTRLTVV.

The CDR3 region has the DNA TGTGCCAGCAGCTTGCCGGGGACAGGGAAGAGGTATGGCTACACCTTC. This codes for CASSLPGTGKRYGYTF. The chain links TRBV5-4 to TRBJ1-2; 9 nucleotides line up with TRBD1. CDR3 length: 16 amino acids. The ends lost 1 base at V and 5 bases at J; junction bases unmatched: 9. Germline CDR1 and CDR2: SGHNT and YYREEE (reference sequence).

In DNA, the CDR3 is TGTGCCAGCAGTTTATGGTCGACAGGGGGCATCTATGGCTACACCTTC. The encoded protein is CASSLWSTGGIYGYTF. V is TRBV28 and J is TRBJ1-2; 10 nucleotides line up with TRBD1. The CDR3 spans 16 residues. Germline V gives CDR1 MDHEN, CDR2 SYDVKM. V trimming: 0 bases; J trimming: 4 bases; junction bases outside the gene matches: 5.

CDR3 bases: TGTGCCAGTAGTCTACAGGGGGCGACCTACGAGCAGTACTTC. Its protein is CASSLQGATYEQYF. The J gene is TRBJ2-7, the V gene TRBV19, with 9 nucleotides matching TRBD1. The germline V gene has CDR1 LNHDA and CDR2 SQIVND (reference sequence). The CDR3 is made up of 14 amino acids. V gave up 5 bases and J gave up 2 bases; unmatched junction bases: 4. Supplemented by reference TRBV19 and TRBJ2-7, the full variable domain reads DGGITQSPKYLFRKEGQNVTLSCEQNLNHDAMYWYRQDPGQGLRLIYYSQIVNDFQKGDIAEGYSVSREKKESFPLTVTSAQKNPTAFYLCASSLQGATYEQYFGPGTRLTVT.

The CDR3, as DNA: TGTGCCAGCTCACTTTCCAGGGCTGTGAATGAGCAGTTCTTC. It is translated as CASSLSRAVNEQFF. The rearrangement links TRBV18 to TRBJ2-1; D may be TRBD1 (5 bases). The CDR3 contains 14 residues. CDR1 is KGHSH and CDR2 is LQKENI in the germline V gene. The V and J ends lost 4 bases and 7 bases respectively, with 14 bases between them.

The chain carries TRBV7-9 and TRBJ1-1; D is uncertain. The V gene lost 5 bases and the J gene lost 7 bases, with 11 bases spanning the gap. Germline V gene data show CDR1 as SEHNR and CDR2 as FQNEAQ (reference sequence). This CDR3 comprises 12 residues. The chain's CDR3 is CASSPSGFEAFF. The CDR3 DNA is TGTGCCAGCAGCCCAAGCGGTTTTGAAGCTTTCTTT.

This clone has only one observation. The chain joins TRBV28 to TRBJ1-2; weak D call: TRBD1 (5 bases). Trimming took 3 bases from V and 0 from J, leaving 8 bases between them. Germline CDR1 and CDR2: MDHEN and SYDVKM. CDR3 length equals 14 residues. CDR3 region: CASSLTASNYGYTF. The CDR3 region has the DNA TGTGCCAGCAGTTTGACAGCCTCTAACTATGGCTACACCTTC.